This paragraph reports one TCR beta chain. CDR1 MNHEY and CDR2 SVGAGI come from the germline V gene. CDR3 length: 14 amino acids. V trimming: 4 bases; J trimming: 7 bases; junction bases outside the gene matches: 7. This sample was taken from a study of blood T cell repertoires in COVID-19. Turning to the study itself: COVID-19 samples, acute and convalescent, were from the United States, Italy and Spain. T cells, B-cell-depleted T cells, or PBMCs provided the cDNA or gDNA that served as material.

Authors' data handling: The authors estimated nucleated cell counts from reference gene primer amplification. Assay used: immunoSEQ multiplex PCR; TCRdb lists only in-frame clones, some missing. The V and J calls and clone size are taken from that table; D and trimming were inferred from the DNA. The sample carries roughly 250,000 clones, roughly 82% recorded once. The clonotype originates from a woman in her 70s with acute or convalescent COVID-19. The V and J genes are TRBV6-5 and TRBJ1-1, with 9 bases fitting TRBD1. The material sequenced was peripheral blood. CDR3 loop: CASSFGQGTGEAFF. The CDR3 nucleotides are TGTGCCAGCAGTTTCGGACAGGGGACGGGTGAAGCTTTCTTT.